The rows below give T cell receptor beta chains drawn from one sample of a study of blood T cell repertoires in COVID-19. The protocol was immunoSEQ multiplex PCR, while the TCRdb copy is restricted to in-frame clones and leaves out a portion. The sample lists over 250,000 clones, approximately 92% seen once, with less than 2.5% in the top ten. Sequenced sample: PBMCs or T cells enriched from blood (not recorded which). These receptors were obtained from a woman in her late teens or twenties who had recovered from COVID-19. CDR3s include the opening cysteine and the closing phenylalanine or tryptophan. D genes are given only for firm matches. Clone size appears in some rows only: once, few, many, or a class for an expanded clone.

clone size: .
J gene: TRBJ1-1
D gene: TRBD1
V gene: TRBV27
CDR3 protein: CASSSRYRGRGEAFF
CDR3 DNA: TGTGCCAGCAGTTCCCGCTACAGGGGGCGAGGTGAAGCTTTCTTT

clone size: .
J gene: TRBJ2-7
D gene: .
V gene: TRBV28
CDR3 protein: CASSLLASQYF
CDR3 DNA: TGTGCCAGCAGTTTATTGGCTTCGCAGTACTTC

clone size: .
J gene: TRBJ2-7
D gene: .
V gene: TRBV6-6
CDR3 protein: CASRPAGAQYEQYF
CDR3 DNA: TGTGCCAGCAGACCCGCGGGGGCGCAATACGAGCAGTACTTC

clone size: .
J gene: TRBJ2-1
D gene: .
V gene: TRBV5-5
CDR3 protein: CASSLVGRGSAYNEQFF
CDR3 DNA: TGTGCCAGCAGCTTGGTGGGGCGGGGTTCTGCCTACAATGAGCAGTTCTTC

clone size: .
J gene: TRBJ1-2
D gene: .
V gene: TRBV2
CDR3 protein: CASSWQEDGYTF
CDR3 DNA: TGTGCCAGCAGTTGGCAGGAGGATGGCTACACCTTC

clone size: .
J gene: TRBJ1-2
D gene: .
V gene: TRBV27
CDR3 protein: CASSPLTGGSYGYTF
CDR3 DNA: TGTGCCAGCAGTCCTCTGACAGGTGGGAGCTATGGCTACACCTTC

clone size: .
J gene: TRBJ1-5
D gene: TRBD1
V gene: TRBV5-6
CDR3 protein: CASTRQGAFQPQHF
CDR3 DNA: TGTGCCAGCACTCGGCAGGGGGCGTTTCAGCCCCAGCATTTT

clone size: .
J gene: TRBJ2-7
D gene: .
V gene: TRBV6-5
CDR3 protein: CASSSLGGASYEQYF
CDR3 DNA: TGTGCCAGCAGTTCATTGGGGGGAGCCTCCTACGAGCAGTACTTC

clone size: .
J gene: TRBJ1-1
D gene: .
V gene: TRBV3-1/TRBV3-2
CDR3 protein: CASSRVGGTEAFF
CDR3 DNA: TGTGCCAGCAGCCGTGTGGGAGGAACTGAAGCTTTCTTT

clone size: .
J gene: TRBJ1-1
D gene: TRBD1
V gene: TRBV18
CDR3 protein: CASSLTGETEAFF
CDR3 DNA: TGTGCCAGCTCACTCACAGGGGAAACTGAAGCTTTCTTT

clone size: .
J gene: TRBJ1-6
D gene: TRBD1
V gene: TRBV7-9
CDR3 protein: CASSPSGTGIRGPLHF
CDR3 DNA: TGTGCCAGCAGCCCTTCAGGGACAGGGATTCGTGGACCCCTCCACTTT

clone size: .
J gene: TRBJ1-2
D gene: TRBD1
V gene: TRBV7-8
CDR3 protein: CASSLVVGTENYGYTF
CDR3 DNA: TGTGCCAGCAGCTTAGTTGTGGGGACAGAAAACTATGGCTACACCTTC

clone size: .
J gene: TRBJ2-3
D gene: TRBD1
V gene: TRBV19
CDR3 protein: CASSISRQGTTDTQYF
CDR3 DNA: TGTGCCAGTAGTATTTCTCGACAGGGGACCACAGATACGCAGTATTTT

clone size: .
J gene: TRBJ1-2
D gene: TRBD1
V gene: TRBV11-2
CDR3 protein: CASSLVPDRGGGYTF
CDR3 DNA: TGTGCCAGCAGCTTAGTCCCGGACAGGGGCGGTGGCTACACCTTC

clone size: .
J gene: TRBJ2-7
D gene: .
V gene: TRBV5-1
CDR3 protein: CASSFTGDSGQYF
CDR3 DNA: TGCGCCAGCAGCTTCACAGGGGACTCAGGGCAGTACTTC

clone size: .
J gene: TRBJ2-7
D gene: .
V gene: TRBV20-1
CDR3 protein: CSASLGVGLQPYEQYF
CDR3 DNA: TGCAGTGCCAGTCTCGGGGTTGGCCTACAACCCTACGAGCAGTACTTC

clone size: .
J gene: TRBJ2-7
D gene: .
V gene: TRBV7-9
CDR3 protein: CASSQKIGSSYEQYF
CDR3 DNA: TGTGCCAGCAGCCAAAAGATAGGGAGCTCCTACGAGCAGTACTTC

clone size: .
J gene: TRBJ1-2
D gene: TRBD1
V gene: TRBV30
CDR3 protein: CAWSTQGGGGYTF
CDR3 DNA: TGTGCCTGGAGCACACAGGGGGGAGGAGGCTACACCTTC

clone size: .
J gene: TRBJ2-3
D gene: TRBD2
V gene: TRBV5-6
CDR3 protein: CASSLELSGGPDTQYF
CDR3 DNA: TGTGCCAGCAGCTTGGAGCTCAGCGGGGGCCCAGATACGCAGTATTTT

clone size: .
J gene: TRBJ2-1
D gene: TRBD1
V gene: TRBV5-4
CDR3 protein: CASSLASRQGHNEQFF
CDR3 DNA: TGTGCCAGCAGCTTGGCCTCAAGACAGGGTCACAATGAGCAGTTCTTC

clone size: .
J gene: TRBJ2-1
D gene: TRBD2
V gene: TRBV4-1
CDR3 protein: CASSHPPLAGGTLNSYNEQFF
CDR3 DNA: TGCGCCAGCAGCCACCCACCTCTAGCGGGGGGGACCCTAAACTCCTACAATGAGCAGTTCTTC

clone size: once
J gene: TRBJ1-1
D gene: .
V gene: TRBV28
CDR3 protein: CASTNPGTEAFF
CDR3 DNA: TGTGCCAGCACCAACCCAGGGACTGAAGCTTTCTTT

clone size: .
J gene: TRBJ1-1
D gene: TRBD1
V gene: TRBV19
CDR3 protein: CASKGQGDTEAFF
CDR3 DNA: TGTGCCAGTAAAGGACAGGGTGACACTGAAGCTTTCTTT

clone size: .
J gene: TRBJ2-1
D gene: TRBD2
V gene: TRBV3-1/TRBV3-2
CDR3 protein: CASSQDGLASYNEQFF
CDR3 DNA: TGTGCCAGCAGCCAAGATGGACTAGCCTCCTACAATGAGCAGTTCTTC

clone size: .
J gene: TRBJ2-7
D gene: .
V gene: TRBV4-1
CDR3 protein: CASSQPGSLYEQYF
CDR3 DNA: TGCGCCAGCAGCCAACCCGGGTCCCTCTACGAGCAGTACTTC

clone size: .
J gene: TRBJ2-7
D gene: TRBD2
V gene: TRBV2
CDR3 protein: CASREGLAGTYEQYF
CDR3 DNA: TGTGCCAGCAGGGAGGGACTAGCGGGGACCTACGAGCAGTACTTC

clone size: .
J gene: TRBJ1-4
D gene: .
V gene: TRBV6-6
CDR3 protein: CASSVNGGEKLFF
CDR3 DNA: TGTGCCAGCAGTGTAAACGGGGGAGAAAAACTGTTTTTT

clone size: .
J gene: TRBJ2-3
D gene: .
V gene: TRBV3-1/TRBV3-2
CDR3 protein: CASSQQNTGGTDTQYF
CDR3 DNA: TGTGCCAGCAGCCAACAAAATACCGGGGGCACAGATACGCAGTATTTT

clone size: .
J gene: TRBJ1-1
D gene: .
V gene: TRBV30
CDR3 protein: CAWTPFDTEAFF
CDR3 DNA: TGTGCCTGGACTCCTTTTGACACTGAAGCTTTCTTT

clone size: .
J gene: TRBJ1-1
D gene: .
V gene: TRBV3-1/TRBV3-2
CDR3 protein: CASSQDGHRGEAFF
CDR3 DNA: TGTGCCAGCAGCCAAGACGGGCACCGAGGGGAAGCTTTCTTT

clone size: .
J gene: TRBJ1-2
D gene: .
V gene: TRBV30
CDR3 protein: CAWSGGEVPGYTF
CDR3 DNA: TGTGCCTGGAGTGGGGGGGAAGTGCCCGGCTACACCTTC

clone size: .
J gene: TRBJ2-7
D gene: TRBD1
V gene: TRBV15
CDR3 protein: CATSSPRTGNAGQYF
CDR3 DNA: TGTGCCACCAGCAGTCCCAGGACAGGGAATGCGGGGCAGTACTTC

clone size: .
J gene: TRBJ1-4
D gene: TRBD1
V gene: TRBV30
CDR3 protein: CAWSVGRQGASTNEKLFF
CDR3 DNA: TGTGCCTGGAGTGTCGGTAGACAGGGGGCCTCAACTAATGAAAAACTGTTTTTT

clone size: .
J gene: TRBJ1-1
D gene: .
V gene: TRBV6-5
CDR3 protein: CASSYSRGTEAFF
CDR3 DNA: TGTGCCAGCAGTTACTCCCGGGGGACTGAAGCTTTCTTT

clone size: .
J gene: TRBJ1-1
D gene: TRBD1
V gene: TRBV13
CDR3 protein: CASSLAPTGGRLAFF
CDR3 DNA: TGTGCCAGCAGCTTAGCTCCGACAGGGGGCAGGTTGGCTTTCTTT

clone size: .
J gene: TRBJ2-7
D gene: TRBD2
V gene: TRBV20-1
CDR3 protein: CSASKRGVDEQYF
CDR3 DNA: TGCAGTGCTAGTAAACGGGGGGTGGACGAGCAGTACTTC

clone size: .
J gene: TRBJ2-7
D gene: .
V gene: TRBV2
CDR3 protein: CASSDSGIYEQYF
CDR3 DNA: TGTGCCAGCAGTGATTCGGGGATCTACGAGCAGTACTTC

clone size: .
J gene: TRBJ2-7
D gene: .
V gene: TRBV11-2
CDR3 protein: CASSHNPSYEQYF
CDR3 DNA: TGTGCCAGCAGCCACAACCCTTCCTACGAGCAGTACTTC

clone size: .
J gene: TRBJ2-2
D gene: .
V gene: TRBV6-4
CDR3 protein: CASSDSGGTGELFF
CDR3 DNA: TGTGCCAGCAGTGACTCAGGGGGCACCGGGGAGCTGTTTTTT

clone size: .
J gene: TRBJ1-2
D gene: .
V gene: TRBV28
CDR3 protein: CASSLLGLGGYTF
CDR3 DNA: TGTGCCAGCAGTTTATTAGGTCTAGGTGGCTACACCTTC

clone size: .
J gene: TRBJ1-6
D gene: .
V gene: TRBV13
CDR3 protein: CASSPERDAGNSPLHF
CDR3 DNA: TGTGCCAGCAGCCCGGAGAGGGATGCGGGCAATTCACCCCTCCACTTT

clone size: .
J gene: TRBJ1-5
D gene: .
V gene: TRBV4-2
CDR3 protein: CASSQDQGSNQPQHF
CDR3 DNA: TGTGCCAGCAGCCAAGATCAGGGGTCAAATCAGCCCCAGCATTTT

clone size: .
J gene: TRBJ2-3
D gene: .
V gene: TRBV7-3
CDR3 protein: CASSPMGGSTDTQYF
CDR3 DNA: TGTGCCAGCAGCCCCATGGGGGGTTCCACAGATACGCAGTATTTT

clone size: once
J gene: TRBJ1-5
D gene: .
V gene: TRBV28
CDR3 protein: CASSPSGPNQPQHF
CDR3 DNA: TGTGCCAGCAGTCCCTCAGGGCCTAATCAGCCCCAGCATTTT

clone size: .
J gene: TRBJ1-2
D gene: .
V gene: TRBV7-9
CDR3 protein: CASGQQNYGYTF
CDR3 DNA: TGTGCCAGCGGACAGCAGAACTATGGCTACACCTTC

clone size: .
J gene: TRBJ1-2
D gene: .
V gene: TRBV10-3
CDR3 protein: CAITAGSGKYGYTF
CDR3 DNA: TGTGCCATCACTGCGGGGTCGGGGAAATATGGCTACACCTTC

clone size: .
J gene: TRBJ2-1
D gene: TRBD2
V gene: TRBV11-2
CDR3 protein: CASSSPGGPHEQFF
CDR3 DNA: TGTGCCAGCAGCTCACCGGGGGGGCCCCATGAGCAGTTCTTC

clone size: .
J gene: TRBJ2-2
D gene: .
V gene: TRBV28
CDR3 protein: CASSLQGVGTGELFF
CDR3 DNA: TGTGCCAGCAGTTTGCAGGGCGTTGGAACCGGGGAGCTGTTTTTT

clone size: .
J gene: TRBJ2-5
D gene: .
V gene: TRBV10-1
CDR3 protein: CASCKNGVTSQETQYF
CDR3 DNA: TGCGCCAGCTGTAAAAACGGGGTCACTTCCCAAGAGACCCAGTACTTC

clone size: .
J gene: TRBJ2-7
D gene: TRBD1
V gene: TRBV30
CDR3 protein: CAWTRDRVGYEQYF
CDR3 DNA: TGTGCCTGGACGCGGGACAGGGTTGGTTACGAGCAGTACTTC

clone size: .
J gene: TRBJ2-1
D gene: .
V gene: TRBV11-2
CDR3 protein: CASSLVSYVGNEQFF
CDR3 DNA: TGTGCCAGCAGCTTAGTTAGTTATGTCGGGAATGAGCAGTTCTTC

clone size: .
J gene: TRBJ2-5
D gene: TRBD2
V gene: TRBV9
CDR3 protein: CASSPIAGGPETQYF
CDR3 DNA: TGTGCCAGCAGCCCTATAGCGGGGGGGCCAGAGACCCAGTACTTC

clone size: .
J gene: TRBJ1-3
D gene: TRBD1
V gene: TRBV6-5
CDR3 protein: CASIDRATGNTIYF
CDR3 DNA: TGTGCCAGCATCGACAGGGCCACTGGAAACACCATATATTTT

clone size: .
J gene: TRBJ2-7
D gene: .
V gene: TRBV19
CDR3 protein: CASMNPGAYEQYF
CDR3 DNA: TGTGCCAGTATGAATCCGGGAGCCTACGAGCAGTACTTC